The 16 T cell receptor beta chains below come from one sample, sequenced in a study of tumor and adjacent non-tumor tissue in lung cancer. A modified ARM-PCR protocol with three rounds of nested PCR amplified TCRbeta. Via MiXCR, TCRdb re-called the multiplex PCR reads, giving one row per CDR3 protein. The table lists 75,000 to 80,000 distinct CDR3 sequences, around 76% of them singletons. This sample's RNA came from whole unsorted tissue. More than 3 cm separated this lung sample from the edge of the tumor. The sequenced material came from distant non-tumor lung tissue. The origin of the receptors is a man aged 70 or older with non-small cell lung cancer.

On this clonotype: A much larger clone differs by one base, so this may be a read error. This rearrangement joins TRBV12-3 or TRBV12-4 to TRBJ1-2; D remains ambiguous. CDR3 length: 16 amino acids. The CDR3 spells CASSPRGRGLSYSYTF. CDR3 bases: TGTGCCAGCAGCCCCAGAGGACGTGGCCTGAGCTATAGCTACACCTTC.

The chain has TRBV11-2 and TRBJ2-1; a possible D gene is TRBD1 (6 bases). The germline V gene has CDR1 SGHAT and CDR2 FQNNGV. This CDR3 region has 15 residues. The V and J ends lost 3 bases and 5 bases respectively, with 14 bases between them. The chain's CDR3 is CASSFEGDPNNEQFF. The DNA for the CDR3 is TGTGCCAGCAGCTTCGAGGGGGACCCCAACAATGAGCAGTTCTTC.

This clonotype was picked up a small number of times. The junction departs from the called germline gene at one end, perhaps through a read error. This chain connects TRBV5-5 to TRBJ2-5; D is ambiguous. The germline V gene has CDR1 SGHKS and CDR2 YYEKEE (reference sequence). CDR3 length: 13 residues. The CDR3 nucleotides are TGTGTCAGCAGCTTGGTCAGTCCAGAGACCCAATACTTC. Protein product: CVSSLVSPETQYF. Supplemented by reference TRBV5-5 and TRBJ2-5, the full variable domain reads DAGVTQSPTHLIKTRGQQVTLRCSPISGHKSVSWYQQVLGQGPQFIFQYYEKEERGRGNFPDRFSARQFPNYSSELNVNALLLGDSALYLCVSSLVSPETQYFGPGTRLLVL.

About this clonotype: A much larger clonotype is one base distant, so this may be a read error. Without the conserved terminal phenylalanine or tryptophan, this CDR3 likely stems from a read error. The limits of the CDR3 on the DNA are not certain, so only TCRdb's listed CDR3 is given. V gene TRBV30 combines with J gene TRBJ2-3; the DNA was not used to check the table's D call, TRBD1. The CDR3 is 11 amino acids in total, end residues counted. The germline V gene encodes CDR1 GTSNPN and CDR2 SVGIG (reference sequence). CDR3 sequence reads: CAWSRGTWPYI.

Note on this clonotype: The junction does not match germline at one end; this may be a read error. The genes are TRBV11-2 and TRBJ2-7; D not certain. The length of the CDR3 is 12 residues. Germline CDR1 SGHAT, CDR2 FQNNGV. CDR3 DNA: TGTCCCAGCAGCTTATATGAGCCGGAGCAGTACTTC. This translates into CPSSLYEPEQYF.

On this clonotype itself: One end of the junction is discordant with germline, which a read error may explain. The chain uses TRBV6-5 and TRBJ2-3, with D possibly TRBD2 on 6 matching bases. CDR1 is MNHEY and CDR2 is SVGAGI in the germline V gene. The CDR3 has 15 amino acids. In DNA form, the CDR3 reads TGTGCTAGCAGAATGGACGGGGGTAGCACAGATACGCAGTATTTT. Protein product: CASRMDGGSTDTQYF.

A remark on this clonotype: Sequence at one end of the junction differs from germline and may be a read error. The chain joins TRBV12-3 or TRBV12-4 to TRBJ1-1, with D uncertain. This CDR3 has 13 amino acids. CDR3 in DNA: TGTGTCAGCAGTTTAGCGGGCCGAACTGAAGTTTTCTTT. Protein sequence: CVSSLAGRTEVFF.

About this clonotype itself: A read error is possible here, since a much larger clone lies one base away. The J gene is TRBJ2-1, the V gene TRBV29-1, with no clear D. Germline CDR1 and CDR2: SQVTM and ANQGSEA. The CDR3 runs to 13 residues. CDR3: CSVSDPRYNEHFF. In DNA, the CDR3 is TGCAGCGTTAGTGACCCGCGATACAATGAGCACTTCTTC.

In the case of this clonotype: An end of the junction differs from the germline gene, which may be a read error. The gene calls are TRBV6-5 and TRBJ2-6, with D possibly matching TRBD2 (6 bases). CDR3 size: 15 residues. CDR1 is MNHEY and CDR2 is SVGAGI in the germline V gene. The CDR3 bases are TGTGCCAGCAATTACGGGAGCGGTGGGGCCAACGTCCTGAGTTTC. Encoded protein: CASNYGSGGANVLSF.

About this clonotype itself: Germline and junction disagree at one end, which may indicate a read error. DNA for the CDR3: TGTGGCAGCAGCTTAGTGGTCACATGGGCTGCCGGGGAGCTGTTTTTT. It specifies CGSSLVVTWAAGELFF. This sequence joins TRBV11-2 and TRBJ2-2; no clear D gene. CDR1 is SGHAT, CDR2 FQNNGV, per germline. The CDR3 has 16 amino acids. The variable domain in full, with the rest retrieved from reference TRBV11-2 and TRBJ2-2, is EAGVAQSPRYKIIEKRQSVAFWCNPISGHATLYWYQQILGQGPKLLIQFQNNGVVDDSQLPKDRFSAERLKGVDSTLKIQPAKLEDSAVYLCGSSLVVTWAAGELFFGEGSRLTVL.

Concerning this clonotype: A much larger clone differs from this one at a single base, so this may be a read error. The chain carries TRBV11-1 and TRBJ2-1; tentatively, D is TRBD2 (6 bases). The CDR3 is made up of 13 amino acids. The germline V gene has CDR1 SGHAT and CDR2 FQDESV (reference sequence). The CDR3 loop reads CASNSGVGNEQSF. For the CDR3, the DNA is TGTGCCAGCAACTCGGGAGTTGGCAATGAGCAGTCCTTC.

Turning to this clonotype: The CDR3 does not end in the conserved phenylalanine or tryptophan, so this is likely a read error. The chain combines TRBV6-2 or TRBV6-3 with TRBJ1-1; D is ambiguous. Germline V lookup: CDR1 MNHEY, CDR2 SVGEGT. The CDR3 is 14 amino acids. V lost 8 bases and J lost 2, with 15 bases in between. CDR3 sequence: CASSDTFANTEAFY. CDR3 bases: TGTGCCAGCTCGGATACGTTCGCTAACACTGAAGCTTTCTAT.

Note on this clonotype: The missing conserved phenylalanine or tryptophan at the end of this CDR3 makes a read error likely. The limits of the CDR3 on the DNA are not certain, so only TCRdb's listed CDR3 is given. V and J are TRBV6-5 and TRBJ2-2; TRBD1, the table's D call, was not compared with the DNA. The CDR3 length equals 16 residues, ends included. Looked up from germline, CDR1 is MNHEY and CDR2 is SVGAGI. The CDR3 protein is CASSRDRGFRTGEPFY.

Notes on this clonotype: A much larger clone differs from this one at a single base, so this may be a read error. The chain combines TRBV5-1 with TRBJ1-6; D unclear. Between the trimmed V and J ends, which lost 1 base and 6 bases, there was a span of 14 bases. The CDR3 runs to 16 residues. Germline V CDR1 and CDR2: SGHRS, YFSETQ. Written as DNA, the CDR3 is TGCGCCAGCAGCTTGACAGAGGCTGGCGGTAATTCACCCCTCCACTTT. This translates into CASSLTEAGGNSPLHF.

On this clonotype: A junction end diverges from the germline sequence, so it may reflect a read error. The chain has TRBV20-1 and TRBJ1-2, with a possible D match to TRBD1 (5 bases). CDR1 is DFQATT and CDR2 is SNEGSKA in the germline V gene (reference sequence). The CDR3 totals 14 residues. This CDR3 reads CSTREGRLKGGYTF. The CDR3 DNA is TGCAGTACTAGAGAGGGACGGCTTAAAGGGGGCTACACCTTC.

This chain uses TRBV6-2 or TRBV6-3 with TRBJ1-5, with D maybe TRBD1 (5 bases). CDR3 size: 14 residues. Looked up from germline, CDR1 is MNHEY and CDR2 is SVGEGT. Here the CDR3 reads CVGSFHRSVQPQHF. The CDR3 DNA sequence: TGTGTCGGCAGTTTCCACAGGTCAGTTCAGCCCCAGCATTTT.